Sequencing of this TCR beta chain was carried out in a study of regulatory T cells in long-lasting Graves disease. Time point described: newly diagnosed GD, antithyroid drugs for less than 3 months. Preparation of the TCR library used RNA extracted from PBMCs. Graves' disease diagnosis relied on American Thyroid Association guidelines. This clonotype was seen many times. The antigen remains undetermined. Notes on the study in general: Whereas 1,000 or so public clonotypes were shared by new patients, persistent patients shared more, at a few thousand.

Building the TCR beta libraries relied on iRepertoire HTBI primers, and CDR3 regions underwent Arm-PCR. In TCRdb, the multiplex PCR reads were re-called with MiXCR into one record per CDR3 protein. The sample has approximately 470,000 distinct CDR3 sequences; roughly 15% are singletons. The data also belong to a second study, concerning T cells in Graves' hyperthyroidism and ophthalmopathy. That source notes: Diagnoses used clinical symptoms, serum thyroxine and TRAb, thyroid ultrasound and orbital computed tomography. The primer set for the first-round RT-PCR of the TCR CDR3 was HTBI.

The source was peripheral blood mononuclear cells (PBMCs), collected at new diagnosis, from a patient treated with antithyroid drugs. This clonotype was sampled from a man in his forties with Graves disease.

The chain's CDR3 is CASSTNRDQRNEQFF. CDR3 nucleotides: TGTGCCAGCAGTACGAACAGGGACCAACGCAATGAGCAGTTCTTC. The rearrangement links TRBV28 to TRBJ2-1; D is possibly TRBD1 (6 bases). Trimming left V 5 bases short and J 6 bases short, with 17 bases between. Germline CDR1 and CDR2: MDHEN and SYDVKM. CDR3 length: 15 amino acids. Based on the CDR3 plus reference TRBV28 and TRBJ2-1, the full variable domain is DVKVTQSSRYLVKRTGEKVFLECVQDMDHENMFWYRQDPGLGLRLIYFSYDVKMKEKGDIPEGYSVSREKKERFSLILESASTNQTSMYLCASSTNRDQRNEQFFGPGTRLTVL.